This T cell receptor beta chain was observed in a study of CD8 T cells in Susac syndrome. RNA, at about 0.45 to 1 ug, was reverse transcribed with random hexamers. Amplification of the TCR beta CDR3 was carried out by immunoSEQ multiplex PCR, which spanned a total of 54 Vbeta and 13 Jbeta segments. TCRdb re-called the immunoSEQ multiplex PCR reads with MiXCR, one entry per CDR3 protein. The repertoire holds 45,000 to 55,000 distinct CDR3 sequences, with more than 85% as singletons. Between the trimmed V and J ends, which lost 1 base and 3 bases, there was a span of 22 bases. CDR3 length: 19 residues. Germline assignment: CDR1 SGHRS and CDR2 YFSETQ. The study sequenced TCR beta in blood CD8+ and CD4+ T cells. The study used healthy donors as controls matched for age and sex. Both CD4+ and CD8+ T cells were negatively isolated, and TEMRA cells underwent FACS enrichment. A few counts support this clonotype.

The receptor was isolated from a human donor in good health. Sequencing was performed on CD8+ T cells from PBMCs. V is TRBV5-1 and J is TRBJ2-2; D possibly corresponds to TRBD1 (6 bases). The CDR3: CASSLFQSKGVGDTGELFF. CDR3 nucleotide sequence: TGCGCCAGCAGCTTGTTTCAATCTAAGGGGGTCGGTGACACCGGGGAGCTGTTTTTT.